The 26 T cell receptor beta chains presented below share a single source sample, sequenced in a study of PD-1 blockade in mismatch repair-deficient tumors. Profiled with immunoSEQ multiplex PCR; TCRdb holds only in-frame clones, not every one. This sample has about 38,000 clones, with 80% to 90% found just once. The source material was peripheral blood, sampled about 81 weeks after starting pembrolizumab. The receptors here all came from an adult with mismatch repair-deficient cancer.

The CDR3 loop is CASSLYLGGTRSVYNEQFF. CDR3 nucleotide sequence: TGTGCCAGCAGTTTATACCTTGGGGGGACAAGGTCGGTATACAATGAGCAGTTCTTC. The rearrangement joins TRBV28 to TRBJ2-1; perhaps D is TRBD1 or TRBD2 (6 bases each). The V end lost 1 base, the J end lost 4 bases, and 23 bases lay between the germline ends. CDR3 length: 19 residues. Germline V gene sequence: CDR1 MDHEN, CDR2 SYDVKM.

V gene TRBV12-5 combines with J gene TRBJ2-2; no reliable D call. The CDR3 loop spans 12 amino acids. Germline V gene sequence: CDR1 LGHNT, CDR2 FRNRAP. The ends were cut back, 5 bases at V and 6 bases at J, with 7 bases in the middle. The CDR3: CASGQGSGELFF. CDR3 coding DNA: TGTGCTAGTGGTCAAGGGTCCGGGGAGCTGTTTTTT. Full variable domain (remainder filled in from reference TRBV12-5 and TRBJ2-2): DARVTQTPRHKVTEMGQEVTMRCQPILGHNTVFWYRQTMMQGLELLAYFRNRAPLDDSGMPKDRFSAEMPDATLATLKIQPSEPRDSAVYFCASGQGSGELFFGEGSRLTVL.

The rearrangement uses TRBV6-5 and TRBJ1-2; possibly TRBD1 for D (5 bases). V was pared by 3 bases and J by 8 bases, with 13 bases between. This CDR3 contains 13 residues. In germline, CDR1 is MNHEY, CDR2 SVGAGI. The CDR3 here is CASSYQGRGGYTF. The CDR3 DNA is TGTGCCAGCAGTTATCAGGGTAGAGGAGGCTACACCTTC.

V is TRBV5-1 and J is TRBJ2-1; D is possibly TRBD2 (5 bases). Germline CDR1 is SGHRS and CDR2 is YFSETQ. V lost 2 bases and J lost 9, with 12 bases in between. There are 13 residues in the CDR3. CDR3 DNA sequence: TGCGCCAGCAGCTTAATAGCCGGAGGTGAGCAGTTCTTC. It specifies CASSLIAGGEQFF.

The chain combines TRBV7-8 with TRBJ1-1; D may be TRBD1 (6 bases). The germline V and J ends were trimmed by 0 bases and 5 bases, with 10 bases remaining between them. CDR1 and CDR2 from the germline V gene are SGHVS and FQNEAQ. CDR3 length: 14 amino acids. CDR3 DNA sequence: TGTGCCAGCAGCTTAGCGAAGGGGGGAACTGAAGCTTTCTTT. Its translation: CASSLAKGGTEAFF. Full variable domain (rest looked up from reference TRBV7-8 and TRBJ1-1): GAGVSQSPRYKVAKRGQDVALRCDPISGHVSLFWYQQALGQGPEFLTYFQNEAQLDKSGLPSDRFFAERPEGSVSTLKIQRTQQEDSAVYLCASSLAKGGTEAFFGQGTRLTVV.

The chain carries TRBV5-1 and TRBJ2-3; D possibly corresponds to TRBD2 (6 bases). This CDR3 has 14 amino acids. The germline V gene has CDR1 SGHRS and CDR2 YFSETQ. V was pared by 7 bases and J by 4 bases, with 16 bases between. CDR3 nucleotide sequence: TGCGCCAGCCGGAGGGACGTTGCATCAGATACGCAGTATTTT. Amino acid sequence: CASRRDVASDTQYF.

This sequence joins TRBV11-3 and TRBJ2-5; D gene ambiguous. The CDR3 length is 14 residues. Germline V gene data show CDR1 as SGHNT and CDR2 as YENEEA. V lost 0 bases and J 1 base, leaving 6 bases between the germline ends. The CDR3 region has the DNA TGTGCCAGCAGCTTAGAGGGCAGCCAAGAGACCCAGTACTTC. It yields the protein CASSLEGSQETQYF.

This clone was detected only once. This chain links TRBV27 with TRBJ2-2; D is undetermined. The CDR3 loop spans 14 amino acids. Deletions cut 0 bases from V and 0 bases from J, with 2 bases between. CDR1 and CDR2 from the germline V gene are MNHEY and SMNVEV (reference sequence). The CDR3 region is CASSLSPNTGELFF. The CDR3, as DNA: TGTGCCAGCAGTTTATCGCCGAACACCGGGGAGCTGTTTTTT.

CDR3 coding DNA: TGTGCCTGGAGTCGGTATAGCAATCAGCCCCAGCATTTT. It encodes CAWSRYSNQPQHF. The chain has TRBV30 and TRBJ1-5; D is unresolved. Germline CDR1 and CDR2: GTSNPN and SVGIG (reference sequence). Trimming left V 2 bases short and J 0 bases short, with 5 bases between. This CDR3 region has 13 residues.

The chain recombines TRBV2 with TRBJ1-5; TRBD1 is a possible D gene (5 bases). In germline, CDR1 is SNHLY, CDR2 FYNNEI. Trimming pared 1 base from V and 5 bases from J, leaving 9 bases between. The length of the CDR3 is 14 residues. The CDR3 protein is CASSEERGHQPQHF. CDR3 nucleotide sequence: TGTGCCAGCAGTGAAGAACGGGGACATCAGCCCCAGCATTTT.

The chain uses TRBV2 and TRBJ1-1; unclear D gene. The germline CDR1 and CDR2 sequences are SNHLY and FYNNEI. Deletions cut 6 bases from V and 8 bases from J, with 13 bases between. The CDR3 consists of 12 residues. For the CDR3, the DNA is TGTGCCAGCAGCCCAGAGGTTCCCGAAGCTTTCTTT. Residues: CASSPEVPEAFF.

The V gene is TRBV5-5, the J gene TRBJ2-7; TRBD1 matches at 8 bases. CDR1 is SGHKS and CDR2 is YYEKEE in the germline V gene (reference sequence). J lost 2 bases, V lost 4 bases, and 8 bases had no gene match. The CDR3 is made up of 15 amino acids. Here the CDR3 DNA reads TGTGCCAGCAGCGTCGTGCCAGGGGGCACCTACGAGCAGTACTTC. Its protein is CASSVVPGGTYEQYF.

This chain connects TRBV21-1 to TRBJ2-5; the table's D call, TRBD2, was not checked against the DNA. TRBV21-1 is listed as a pseudogene. The CDR3 totals 14 residues. CDR3 amino acids: CASSGGAGGETQYF. As DNA, the CDR3 is TGTGCCAGCAGCGGGGGGGCGGGAGGAGAGACCCAGTACTTC.

The gene calls are TRBV7-3 and TRBJ2-3; no clear D gene. CDR1 is SGHTA and CDR2 is FQGTGA in the germline V gene. The CDR3 is 14 amino acids. The V gene lost 2 bases and the J gene lost 4 bases, with 10 bases spanning the gap. The CDR3 region has the DNA TGTGCCAGCAGCTTAGAAAGTTGGGCAGATACGCAGTATTTT. It yields the protein CASSLESWADTQYF.

This chain connects TRBV4-1 to TRBJ1-4; D perhaps matches TRBD1 (5 bases). From germline, CDR1 is MGHRA and CDR2 YSYEKL. With 5 bases removed from V and 2 bases from J, the gap between germline ends came to 12 bases. The CDR3 is 15 residues long. The CDR3 is CASSGSRGTNEKLFF. As DNA, the CDR3 is TGCGCCAGCAGCGGTTCACGGGGCACTAATGAAAAACTGTTTTTT.

The chain is built from TRBV29-1 and TRBJ2-7, with D hard to call. The CDR3 runs to 11 residues. Trimming shortened V by 6 bases and J by 9 bases, and 15 bases separated the two germline ends. Germline values: CDR1 SQVTM, CDR2 ANQGSEA. In nucleotides, the CDR3 is TGCAGCGTCGAGGTGGAAAGTCGGCAGTACTTC. Translated, it gives CSVEVESRQYF.

The chain is built from TRBV5-8 and TRBJ2-7, with 8 nucleotides matching TRBD1. The J segment lost 5 bases and the V segment lost 4 bases, leaving 14 bases of the junction unmatched. CDR1 and CDR2 (germline): SGHTS, YDEGEE. The CDR3 spans 16 residues. CDR3 sequence: CASSPSPGTGKNEQYF. The CDR3 coding sequence is TGTGCCAGCAGCCCGTCGCCCGGGACAGGCAAGAACGAGCAGTACTTC.

The CDR3 here is CASSPEGLNTEAFF. The CDR3 nucleotides are TGTGCCAGCAGCCCGGAGGGACTGAACACTGAAGCTTTCTTT. This sequence joins TRBV7-2 and TRBJ1-1; tentative D call: TRBD1 (5 bases). Germline V gene sequence: CDR1 SGHTA, CDR2 FQGNSA. The CDR3 has 14 amino acids. Trimming took off 5 bases at V and 0 bases at J, with 10 bases between the two ends.

This clone ranks as medium-sized (0.01 to 0.1%). This chain joins TRBV4-1 and TRBJ2-2; D perhaps matches TRBD1 (6 bases). The CDR3 extends over 15 amino acids. Germline V gene sequence: CDR1 MGHRA, CDR2 YSYEKL. Deletions cut 1 base from V and 1 base from J, with 7 bases between. The CDR3 protein is CASSQVGQNTGELFF. CDR3 nucleotide sequence: TGCGCCAGCAGCCAAGTGGGACAGAACACCGGGGAGCTGTTTTTT.

V and J are TRBV4-3 and TRBJ2-7; TRBD2 matches 8 bases. CDR3 length: 16 residues. Germline lookup yields CDR1 LGHNA and CDR2 YSLEER. After removal of 0 bases from V and 4 bases from J, the junction contained 8 bases not matched to a gene. The CDR3 DNA sequence: TGCGCCAGCAGCCAAGATTTAGCGGGGAGTTTTTACGAGCAGTACTTC. Translating gives CASSQDLAGSFYEQYF.

This clone occurred a few times. V gene TRBV6-1 combines with J gene TRBJ1-5, with D unresolved. Germline V gives CDR1 MNHNS, CDR2 SASEGT. The V end was cut by 5 bases, the J end by 7 bases, with 18 bases between. CDR3 length: 15 residues. CDR3: CASSPLGRDGQPQHF. CDR3 bases: TGTGCCAGCAGTCCTCTGGGGAGGGATGGGCAGCCCCAGCATTTT.

The chain's CDR3 is CASSYSAEGNTIYF. As DNA, the CDR3 is TGTGCCAGCAGTTACTCGGCAGAAGGAAACACCATATATTTT. The gene calls are TRBV6-5 and TRBJ1-3, with unresolved D. The germline CDR1 and CDR2 sequences are MNHEY and SVGAGI. CDR3 size: 14 residues. V lost 0 bases and J lost 4, with 7 bases in between.

This chain joins TRBV5-1 and TRBJ2-7; the match to TRBD2 covers 9 bases. The CDR3 runs to 15 residues. Germline CDR1 and CDR2: SGHRS and YFSETQ. V lost 0 bases and J lost 4; bases outside the gene matches: 5. This chain's CDR3 is CASSLVSSGVYEQYF. CDR3 nucleotide sequence: TGCGCCAGCAGCTTGGTTTCTAGCGGGGTGTACGAGCAGTACTTC. The full variable domain, rest sourced from reference TRBV5-1 and TRBJ2-7, is KAGVTQTPRYLIKTRGQQVTLSCSPISGHRSVSWYQQTPGQGLQFLFEYFSETQRNKGNFPGRFSGRQFSNSRSEMNVSTLELGDSALYLCASSLVSSGVYEQYFGPGTRLTVT.

This clone occurred once. The V and J genes are TRBV7-2 and TRBJ2-1; the match to TRBD2 covers 9 bases. There are 22 residues in the CDR3. Per germline, CDR1 SGHTA and CDR2 FQGNSA. V shed 0 bases and J 2 bases; nucleotides not matched to a gene: 20. The CDR3 loop is CASSLAGGGGFESSGTYNEQFF. The DNA of the CDR3 is TGTGCCAGCAGCTTAGCGGGGGGAGGGGGTTTCGAGTCTAGCGGGACCTACAATGAGCAGTTCTTC. Supplemented by reference TRBV7-2 and TRBJ2-1, the full variable domain reads GAGVSQSPSNKVTEKGKDVELRCDPISGHTALYWYRQSLGQGLEFLIYFQGNSAPDKSGLPSDRFSAERTGGSVSTLTIQRTQQEDSAVYLCASSLAGGGGFESSGTYNEQFFGPGTRLTVL.

This clone was seen a single time. The chain carries TRBV4-2 and TRBJ2-2; possible D gene TRBD1, 5 bases. This CDR3 has 15 residues. Trimming took 0 bases from V and 1 from J, leaving 6 bases between them. Germline CDR1 reads LGHNA; CDR2 reads YNFKEQ. CDR3 loop: CASSQDGQNTGELFF. In DNA, the CDR3 is TGTGCCAGCAGCCAAGATGGACAGAACACCGGGGAGCTGTTTTTT.

The chain couples TRBV6-5 to TRBJ2-2; 10 bases match TRBD2. Germline loops: CDR1 MNHEY, CDR2 SVGAGI. CDR3 length: 14 amino acids. The ends lost 4 bases at V and 6 bases at J; junction bases unmatched: 2. Here the CDR3 reads CASSFGTSAGELFF. Written as DNA, the CDR3 is TGTGCCAGCAGTTTTGGGACTAGCGCCGGGGAGCTGTTTTTT.